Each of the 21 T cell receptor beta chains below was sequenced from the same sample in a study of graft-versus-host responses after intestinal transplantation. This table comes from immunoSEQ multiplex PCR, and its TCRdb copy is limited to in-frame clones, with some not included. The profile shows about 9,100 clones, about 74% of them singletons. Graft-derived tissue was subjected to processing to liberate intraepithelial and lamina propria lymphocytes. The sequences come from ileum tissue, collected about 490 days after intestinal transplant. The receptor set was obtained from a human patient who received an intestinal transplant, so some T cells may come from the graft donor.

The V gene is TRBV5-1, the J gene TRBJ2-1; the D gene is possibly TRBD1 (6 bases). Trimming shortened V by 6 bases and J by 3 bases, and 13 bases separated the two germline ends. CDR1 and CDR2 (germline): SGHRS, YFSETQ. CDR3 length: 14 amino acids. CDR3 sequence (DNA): TGCGCCAGCAACACAGGGTCCTACTACAATGAGCAGTTCTTC. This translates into CASNTGSYYNEQFF.

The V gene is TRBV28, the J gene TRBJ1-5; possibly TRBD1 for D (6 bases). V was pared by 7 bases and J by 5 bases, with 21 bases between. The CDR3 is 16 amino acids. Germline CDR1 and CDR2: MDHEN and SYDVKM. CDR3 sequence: CASTSSRQAGDQPQHF. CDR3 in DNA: TGTGCCAGCACCTCGTCGCGACAGGCGGGGGATCAGCCCCAGCATTTT.

The CDR3 DNA follows: TGTGCCAGCAGTGAACAGGGGATAAATTCACCCCTCCACTTT. It yields the protein CASSEQGINSPLHF. This chain links TRBV25-1 with TRBJ1-6, with a possible D match to TRBD1 (6 bases). The germline V gene has CDR1 MGHDK and CDR2 SYGVNS. The CDR3 covers 14 residues. V shed 2 bases and J shed 7 bases, with 9 bases lying between them.

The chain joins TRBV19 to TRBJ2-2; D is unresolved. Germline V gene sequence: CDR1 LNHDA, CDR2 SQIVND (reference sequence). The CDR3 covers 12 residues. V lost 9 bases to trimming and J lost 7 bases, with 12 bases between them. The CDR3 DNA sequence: TGTGCCAGCAGGTCAACATTCGGGGAGCTGTTTTTT. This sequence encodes CASRSTFGELFF.

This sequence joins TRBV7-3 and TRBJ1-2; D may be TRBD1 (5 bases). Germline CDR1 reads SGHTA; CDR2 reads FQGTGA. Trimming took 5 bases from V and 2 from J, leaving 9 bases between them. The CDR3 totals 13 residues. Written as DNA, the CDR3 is TGTGCCAGCAGCCCGGGACCCAACTATGGCTACACCTTC. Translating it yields CASSPGPNYGYTF.

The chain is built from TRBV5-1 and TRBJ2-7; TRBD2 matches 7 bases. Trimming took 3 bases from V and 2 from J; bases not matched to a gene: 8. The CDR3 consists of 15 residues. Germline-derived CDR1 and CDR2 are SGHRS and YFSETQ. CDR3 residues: CASSSNGGSTYEQYF. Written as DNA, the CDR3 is TGCGCCAGCAGCTCGAACGGCGGGAGTACCTACGAGCAGTACTTC.

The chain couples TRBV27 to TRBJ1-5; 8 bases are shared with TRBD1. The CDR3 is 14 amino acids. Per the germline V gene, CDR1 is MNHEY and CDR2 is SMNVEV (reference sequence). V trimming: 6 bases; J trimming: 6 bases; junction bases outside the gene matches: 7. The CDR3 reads CASSEDRGRQPQHF. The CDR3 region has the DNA TGTGCCAGCAGCGAAGACAGGGGTCGTCAGCCCCAGCATTTT.

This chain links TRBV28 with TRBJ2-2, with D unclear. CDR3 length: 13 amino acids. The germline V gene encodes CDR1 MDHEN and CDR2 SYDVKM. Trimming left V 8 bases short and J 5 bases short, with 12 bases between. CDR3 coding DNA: TGTGCCAGCGGAATCCAGACGACCGGGGAGCTGTTTTTT. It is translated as CASGIQTTGELFF.

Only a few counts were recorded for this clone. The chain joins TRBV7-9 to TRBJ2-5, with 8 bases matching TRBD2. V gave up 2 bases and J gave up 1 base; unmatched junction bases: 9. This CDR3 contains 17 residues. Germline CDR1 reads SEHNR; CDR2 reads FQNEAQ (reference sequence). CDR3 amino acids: CASSLLRGAGVQETQYF. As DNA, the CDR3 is TGTGCCAGCAGCTTATTAAGGGGAGCGGGAGTCCAAGAGACCCAGTACTTC. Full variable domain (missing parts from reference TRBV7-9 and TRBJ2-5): DTGVSQNPRHKITKRGQNVTFRCDPISEHNRLYWYRQTLGQGPEFLTYFQNEAQLEKSRLLSDRFSAERPKGSFSTLEIQRTEQGDSAMYLCASSLLRGAGVQETQYFGPGTRLLVL.

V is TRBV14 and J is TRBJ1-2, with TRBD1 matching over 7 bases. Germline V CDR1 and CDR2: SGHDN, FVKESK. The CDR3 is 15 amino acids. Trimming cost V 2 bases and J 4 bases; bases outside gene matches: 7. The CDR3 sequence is CASSQRTGAGYGYTF. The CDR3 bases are TGTGCCAGCAGCCAACGCACAGGGGCAGGCTATGGCTACACCTTC.

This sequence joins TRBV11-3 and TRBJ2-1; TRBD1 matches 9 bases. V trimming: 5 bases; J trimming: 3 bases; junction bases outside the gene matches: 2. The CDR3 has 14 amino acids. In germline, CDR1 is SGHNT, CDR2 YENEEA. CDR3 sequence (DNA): TGTGCCAGCAGCGCGGGACAGGGCTACAATGAGCAGTTCTTC. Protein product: CASSAGQGYNEQFF.

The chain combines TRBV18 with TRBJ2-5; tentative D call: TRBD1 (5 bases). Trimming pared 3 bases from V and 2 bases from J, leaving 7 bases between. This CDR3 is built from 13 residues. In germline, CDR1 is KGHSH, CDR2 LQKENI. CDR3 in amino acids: CASSPTGQETQYF. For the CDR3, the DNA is TGTGCCAGCTCACCTACAGGTCAAGAGACCCAGTACTTC.

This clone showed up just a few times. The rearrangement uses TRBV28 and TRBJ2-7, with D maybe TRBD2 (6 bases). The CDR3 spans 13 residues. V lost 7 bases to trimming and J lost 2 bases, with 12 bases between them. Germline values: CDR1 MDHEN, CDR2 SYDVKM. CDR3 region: CASTVSGTYEQYF. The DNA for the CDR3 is TGTGCCAGCACTGTTAGCGGCACCTACGAGCAGTACTTC.

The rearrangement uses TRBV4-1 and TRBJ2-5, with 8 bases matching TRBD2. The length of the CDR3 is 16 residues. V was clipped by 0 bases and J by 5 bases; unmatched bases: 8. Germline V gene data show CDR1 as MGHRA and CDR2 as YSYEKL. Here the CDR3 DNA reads TGCGCCAGCAGCCAAGAAAGTAGCGGGGTTAGGGAGACCCAGTACTTC. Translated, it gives CASSQESSGVRETQYF.

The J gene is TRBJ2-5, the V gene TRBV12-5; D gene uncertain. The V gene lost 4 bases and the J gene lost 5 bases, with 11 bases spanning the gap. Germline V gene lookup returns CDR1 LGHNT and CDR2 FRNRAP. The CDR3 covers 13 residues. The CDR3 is CASGSSLRETQYF. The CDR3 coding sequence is TGTGCTAGTGGTTCCTCTCTACGGGAGACCCAGTACTTC.

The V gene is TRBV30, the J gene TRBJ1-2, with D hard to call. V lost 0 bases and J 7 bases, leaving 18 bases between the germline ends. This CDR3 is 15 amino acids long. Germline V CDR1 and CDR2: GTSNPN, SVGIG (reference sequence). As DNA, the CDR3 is TGTGCCTGGAGTGTATTAAGTTCCGCCCGGAGTGGCTACACCTTC. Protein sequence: CAWSVLSSARSGYTF.

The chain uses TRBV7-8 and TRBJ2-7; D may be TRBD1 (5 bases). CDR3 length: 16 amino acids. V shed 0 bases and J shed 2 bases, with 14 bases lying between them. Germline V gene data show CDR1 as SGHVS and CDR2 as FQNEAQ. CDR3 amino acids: CASSLAPGFPPYEQYF. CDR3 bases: TGTGCCAGCAGCTTAGCGCCAGGGTTTCCCCCCTACGAGCAGTACTTC.

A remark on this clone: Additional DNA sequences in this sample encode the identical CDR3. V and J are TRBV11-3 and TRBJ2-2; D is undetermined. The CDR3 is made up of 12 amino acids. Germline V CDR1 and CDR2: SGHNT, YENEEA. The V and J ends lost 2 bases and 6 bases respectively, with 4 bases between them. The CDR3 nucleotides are TGTGCCAGCAGCTTATCATCCGGGGAGCTGTTTTTT. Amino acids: CASSLSSGELFF.

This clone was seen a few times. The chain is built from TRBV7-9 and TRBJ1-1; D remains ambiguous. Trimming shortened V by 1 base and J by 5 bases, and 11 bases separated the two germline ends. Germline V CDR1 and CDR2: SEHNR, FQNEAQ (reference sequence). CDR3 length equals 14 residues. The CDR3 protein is CASSLEQTRTEAFF. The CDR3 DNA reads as TGTGCCAGCAGCTTAGAACAAACGAGGACTGAAGCTTTCTTT.

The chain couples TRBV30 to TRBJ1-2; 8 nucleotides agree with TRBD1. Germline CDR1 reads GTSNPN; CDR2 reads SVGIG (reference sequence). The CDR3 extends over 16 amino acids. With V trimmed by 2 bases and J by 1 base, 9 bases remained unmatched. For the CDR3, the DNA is TGTGCCTGGAGTCCCTCAGGACAGGGTGGTAACTATGGCTACACCTTC. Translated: CAWSPSGQGGNYGYTF.

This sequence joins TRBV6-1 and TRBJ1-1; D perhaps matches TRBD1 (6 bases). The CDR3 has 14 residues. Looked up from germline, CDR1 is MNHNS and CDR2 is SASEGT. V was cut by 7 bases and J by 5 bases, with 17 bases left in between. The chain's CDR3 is CASTQGGARTEAFF. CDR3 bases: TGTGCCAGCACCCAAGGGGGGGCGCGGACTGAAGCTTTCTTT.